The T cell receptor (beta chain) under discussion was sequenced for a study of cytotoxic CD8 clonotypes in ibrutinib-treated CLL (dated by TCRdb to about 2021). With respect to the entire study: The cohort had some eleven relapsed/refractory and approximately 15 treatment-naive patients; under 18 were IGHV unmutated. Responses were partial in some 24 patients and complete in 2; after median roughly 69 months follow-up, roughly 14 stayed in remission and approximately twelve progressed. Response samples were obtained after a median of approximately twelve months of treatment, with a range of about 6 to 36 months. Samples averaged approximately 260,000 productive templates and approximately 100,000 productive rearrangements. Of the approximately 87 participants in the trial, 26 had longitudinal samples available. Cryopreserved peripheral blood mononuclear cells were obtained before treatment, at response, and at either sustained remission or disease progression. All remission and progressive disease samples were collected while patients were still receiving ibrutinib. What the study reported, not specific to this receptor: At baseline, clonality was higher than in age-matched healthy donors and showed a strong correlation with circulating CD8+ T-cell counts. Lymph node repertoires were not examined, and the timing of sampling was not matched between patients in sustained remission and those whose disease progressed. An increase in clonality was observed at ibrutinib response, with clonality remaining stable during sustained remission and falling back toward baseline at progression. Public clonotypes were found to be uncommon and were observed to contract or remain stable during treatment; the increase in clonality was shown to reflect expansion of private clonotypes at ibrutinib response.

For TCR beta library preparation, roughly 1.8 micrograms of genomic DNA was extracted from cryopreserved PBMCs. Longitudinal blood samples from CLL patients on ibrutinib monotherapy were analyzed using high-throughput TCR beta sequencing. The patients were enrolled in a single-center, open-label phase 2 trial of ibrutinib monotherapy. On a MiSeq, deep resolution sequencing aimed for a depth between 1 in 1 million and 1 in 200,000 T cells, with each clonotype covered about 9.2x on average. TCR beta libraries were generated with the immunoSEQ hsTCRB Kit. Regarding the original processing steps: ImmunoSEQ Data Assistant and ImmunoSEQ Analyzer were used for data analysis, and V, D and J genes were assigned according to IMGT definitions. Clonality, with values ranging from 0 to 1, was calculated as one minus the normalized Shannon entropy of productive rearrangement frequencies. Only overrepresented clonotypes making up at least 0.05% of the repertoire of each patient were included in the public clonotype analysis. Repertoires from more than ten age-matched healthy donors in immuneACCESS were used as clonality controls. TCRdb retrieved this table from immuneACCESS and kept in-frame rearrangements only. Not all clones are present; in checked studies, unresolved V genes account for under half, and no reason is known for the remainder. Clone size and V and J calls were adopted from that table, with D and trimming inferred from the DNA. The sample table holds 11,000 to 15,000 clones, of which roughly 50% were seen once. Under 40% of the sample rests with the top ten.

Inclusive of the bounding cysteine and phenylalanine, the CDR3 is 15 residues long. Of all the DNA, just the CDR3 is kept, 45 bases in frame from base 1. According to the germline V gene, CDR1 reads SGHAT and CDR2 reads FQNNGV. The V end loses 5 bases and the J end loses 4 bases, and a stretch of 17 bases separates them. This clone was counted a few times. Its antigen specificity is not known. Base qualities are not at hand, and no much larger clone is one base apart. This sequence uses TRBV11-2 and TRBJ1-2; no confident D gene assignment can be made. Sequencing used PBMCs, obtained at an approximately 25-month disease-progression time point, from a patient treated with ibrutinib. The TCR comes from a human donor with chronic lymphocytic leukemia. The CDR3 amino acid sequence is: CASSVGPRVTYGYTF. The sequence in DNA is TGTGCCAGCAGCGTAGGTCCGAGGGTTACCTATGGCTACACCTTC.